This passage covers 10 T cell receptor beta chains from one sample sequenced in a study of T-cell memory formation after mild COVID-19 (dated by TCRdb to 2020 to 2023). Library creation used 5' RACE. TCRdb lists the instrument as Illumina NovaSeq 6000. The public reads were reanalyzed by TCRdb: fastp trimming at Q25, MiXCR alignment, in-frame beta chains only. Each entry merges the rows of one CDR3 protein and shows their most common DNA and genes. A total of under 400,000 distinct CDR3 sequences appear in this sample, around 28% of them only once. Clones ranked in the top ten supply roughly 12% of the sample. The sample consisted of PBMCs or a T cell subset sorted from them (not recorded which). Receptors were obtained from an adult woman who had mild COVID-19 (a few samples of this study predate the infection). The sample titles of this study are shuffled in the database, so cell type and time point are left out; the donor was told from shared clones.

The chain employs TRBV24-1 and TRBJ2-3; D is perhaps TRBD2 (5 bases). This CDR3 has 17 amino acids. Germline assignment: CDR1 KGHDR and CDR2 SFDVKD. V was trimmed by 2 bases and J by 0 bases, leaving 14 bases between them. CDR3 DNA sequence: TGTGCCACCAGTGATTCGGCAGCGGACTTTAGCACAGATACGCAGTATTTT. It translates to CATSDSAADFSTDTQYF.

The CDR3 sequence is CSARDRVLGTSGNTIYF. CDR3 bases: TGCAGTGCTAGAGATCGCGTTCTGGGAACCTCTGGAAACACCATATATTTT. The V gene is TRBV20-1, the J gene TRBJ1-3; unclear D gene. Trimming took 0 bases from V and 0 from J, leaving 15 bases between them. Germline V CDR1 and CDR2: DFQATT, SNEGSKA (reference sequence). The CDR3 runs to 17 residues.

The chain links TRBV5-1 to TRBJ2-3; weak D call: TRBD2 (7 bases). CDR1 SGHRS and CDR2 YFSETQ come from the germline V gene. Trimming left V 4 bases short and J 6 bases short, with 18 bases between. This CDR3 is built from 15 residues. The CDR3 coding sequence is TGCGCCAGCAGCAGGACCGGGACTACAGGGGATACGCAGTATTTT. Translating gives CASSRTGTTGDTQYF.

Only a few counts were recorded for this clonotype. The chain links TRBV24-1 to TRBJ2-2; D gene ambiguous. Looked up from germline, CDR1 is KGHDR and CDR2 is SFDVKD. This CDR3 has 14 amino acids. Trimming pared 4 bases from V and 1 base from J, leaving 6 bases between. The CDR3 here is CATSDRQNTGELFF. Written as DNA, the CDR3 is TGTGCCACCAGTGACCGACAGAACACCGGGGAGCTGTTTTTT.

The chain employs TRBV19 and TRBJ1-5; D unresolved. The CDR3 sequence is 14 residues long. CDR1 and CDR2 from the germline V gene are LNHDA and SQIVND (reference sequence). V was shortened by 9 bases and J by 6 bases, with 18 bases between the two germline ends. Here the CDR3 DNA reads TGTGCCAGAGGGAGGAGAATAGCATCTCAGCCCCAGCATTTT. This encodes CARGRRIASQPQHF.

This clonotype came up a few times. This rearrangement joins TRBV7-2 to TRBJ1-2; unclear D gene. Trimming stripped 4 bases from V and 5 bases from J, with 8 bases between. CDR1 and CDR2 from the germline V gene are SGHTA and FQGNSA. CDR3 length: 12 residues. The CDR3 is CASSSRRYGYTF. CDR3 bases: TGTGCCAGCAGCTCGCGACGGTATGGCTACACCTTC.

This chain uses TRBV7-9 with TRBJ2-7; D is possibly TRBD2 (6 bases). The CDR3 contains 14 residues. The V gene lost 5 bases and the J gene lost 2 bases, with 13 bases spanning the gap. The germline gives CDR1 SEHNR, CDR2 FQNEAQ (reference sequence). The CDR3 spells CASSPGTLAYEQYF. The CDR3 DNA follows: TGTGCCAGCAGCCCCGGGACTTTGGCCTACGAGCAGTACTTC.

This clonotype was detected a few times. This chain connects TRBV14 to TRBJ1-1, with D possibly being TRBD1 (6 bases). V shed 9 bases and J shed 4 bases, with 18 bases lying between them. There are 14 residues in the CDR3. Germline V gene data show CDR1 as SGHDN and CDR2 as FVKESK. CDR3 sequence: CASQEQGGPTEAFF. The CDR3 DNA reads TGTGCCAGTCAGGAACAGGGTGGGCCCACTGAAGCTTTCTTT.

The sample holds a few counts of this clonotype. V and J are TRBV5-1 and TRBJ2-3, with D hard to call. The CDR3 runs to 14 residues. Trimming left V 1 base short and J 0 bases short, with 6 bases between. CDR1 is SGHRS, CDR2 YFSETQ, per germline. CDR3 sequence reads: CASSLTGSTDTQYF. The CDR3, as DNA: TGCGCCAGCAGCTTGACTGGGAGCACAGATACGCAGTATTTT.

V usage is TRBV20-1 and J usage is TRBJ1-1; D not resolved. Trimming cost V 3 bases and J 1 base, with 12 bases left between them. The CDR3 covers 14 residues. Germline V gene sequence: CDR1 DFQATT, CDR2 SNEGSKA (reference sequence). CDR3 sequence (DNA): TGCAGTGCTAGGCGCGGAAACCAGAACACTGAAGCTTTCTTT. Its translation: CSARRGNQNTEAFF.